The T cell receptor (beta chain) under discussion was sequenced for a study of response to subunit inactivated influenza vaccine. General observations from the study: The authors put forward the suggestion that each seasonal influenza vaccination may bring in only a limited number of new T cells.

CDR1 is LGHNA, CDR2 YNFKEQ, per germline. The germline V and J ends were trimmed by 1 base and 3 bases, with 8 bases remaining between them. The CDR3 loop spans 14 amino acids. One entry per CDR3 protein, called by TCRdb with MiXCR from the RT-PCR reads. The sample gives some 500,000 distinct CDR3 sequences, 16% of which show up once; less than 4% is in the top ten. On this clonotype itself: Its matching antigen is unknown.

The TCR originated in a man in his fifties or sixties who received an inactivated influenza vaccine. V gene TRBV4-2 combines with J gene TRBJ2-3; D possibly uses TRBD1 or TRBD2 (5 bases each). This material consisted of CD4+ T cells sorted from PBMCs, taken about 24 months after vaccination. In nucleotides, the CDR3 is TGTGCCAGCAGCCAAGGGGGACCAACAGATACGCAGTATTTT. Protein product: CASSQGGPTDTQYF.